This T cell receptor (beta chain) stems from a study of molecular identifiers for immune sequencing clone quantification. Points from the study as a whole: Highly expanded clone sizes could be underestimated through barcode sharing by identical TCR molecules.

TCRdb reanalysed the PCR reads using MiXCR and keeps one entry per CDR3 protein. The repertoire consists of 7,500 to 10,000 distinct CDR3 sequences, with approximately 19% occurring once and the leading ten covering approximately 1.4%. This clonotype qualifies as medium-sized. The antigen is unknown. The CDR3 spans 12 residues. Trimming cost V 3 bases and J 5 bases, with 7 bases left between them. Germline assignment: CDR1 LNHNV and CDR2 YYDKDF (reference sequence). The sequencing input was naive CD8+ T cells from blood, with Jurkat cell RNA spiked in. Specified subset: FACS-sorted CD8+CD4-CCR7+CD45RA+ naive T cells. The chain recombines TRBV15 with TRBJ2-5; D unclear. This receptor was taken from a human donor in good health. Some libraries in this study had Jurkat cell RNA spiked in. The CDR3 region is CATSSVRETQYF. The CDR3 region has the DNA TGTGCCACCAGCAGTGTGAGGGAGACCCAGTACTTC.